The rows below give T cell receptor beta chains drawn from one sample of a study of cytomegalovirus exposure and HLA in healthy donors. Some clones are missing from TCRdb's copy, which holds only in-frame ones; the method was immunoSEQ multiplex PCR. There are about 140,000 clones in the sample; 73% occur only once, and approximately 15% lies in the top ten. Sample: PBMCs. These receptors came from a human donor in good health. CDR3s include the opening cysteine and the closing phenylalanine or tryptophan. A D gene is named only where the DNA matches it firmly. Clone size is not always given. Where it is, it says once, few, many or a class for expanded clones.

size	D	V	J	CDR3	DNA
-	TRBD2	TRBV11-3	TRBJ2-1	CASSTGTSGRMSEQFF	TGTGCCAGCAGTACTGGGACTAGCGGGAGGATGAGTGAGCAGTTCTTC
-	-	TRBV7-3	TRBJ2-3	CASSLEGLSTDTQYF	TGTGCCAGCAGCTTAGAAGGACTAAGCACAGATACGCAGTATTTT
-	TRBD1	TRBV4-1	TRBJ2-1	CASSRSFRDRVDNEQFF	TGCGCCAGCAGCCGAAGTTTCCGGGACAGGGTGGACAATGAGCAGTTCTTC
-	TRBD1	TRBV18	TRBJ2-6	CASSPSTGGQRVSGANVLTF	TGTGCCAGCTCACCCTCGACAGGGGGACAGAGAGTATCTGGGGCCAACGTCCTGACTTTC
-	TRBD1	TRBV6-5	TRBJ1-1	CATTGTGRTEAFF	TGTGCCACCACCGGGACAGGGCGGACTGAAGCTTTCTTT
-	TRBD2	TRBV2	TRBJ2-7	CASRQAGGRSHEQYF	TGTGCCAGCAGACAAGCGGGGGGCCGTTCCCACGAGCAGTACTTC
-	TRBD2	TRBV27	TRBJ2-1	CASSTRGLAGNEQFF	TGTGCCAGCAGCACCCGGGGACTAGCCGGCAATGAGCAGTTCTTC
-	TRBD1	TRBV5-1	TRBJ1-4	CASSSPGTGPEKLFF	TGCGCCAGCAGCTCCCCCGGGACAGGGCCTGAAAAACTGTTTTTT
-	-	TRBV28	TRBJ1-5	CASSRRSNQPQHF	TGTGCCAGCAGTCGCAGGTCGAATCAGCCCCAGCATTTT
-	TRBD2	TRBV5-6	TRBJ2-7	CASSFYSGGRSYEQYF	TGTGCCAGCAGCTTCTACTCTGGCGGGAGGTCCTACGAGCAGTACTTC
-	-	TRBV5-4	TRBJ1-2	CASSLDGGGGSTALGGYTF	TGTGCCAGCAGCTTGGACGGGGGCGGGGGATCTACGGCATTAGGGGGCTACACCTTC
few	TRBD2	TRBV6-1	TRBJ2-5	CASSGGVETQYF	TGTGCCAGCAGCGGGGGGGTCGAGACCCAGTACTTC
-	-	TRBV11-3	TRBJ2-1	CASSLEGLGVMYNEQFF	TGTGCCAGCAGCTTAGAGGGGCTAGGAGTCATGTACAATGAGCAGTTCTTC
few	TRBD2	TRBV4-1	TRBJ2-2	CASSQERLAANTGELFF	TGCGCCAGCAGCCAAGAGCGGCTAGCGGCGAACACCGGGGAGCTGTTTTTT
-	TRBD1	TRBV9	TRBJ1-2	CASSGDRTYGYPF	TGTGCCAGCAGCGGGGACAGGACCTATGGCTACCCCTTC
-	-	TRBV27	TRBJ2-6	CASSLDSSGANVLTF	TGTGCCAGCAGTTTAGACAGCTCTGGGGCCAACGTCCTGACTTTC
once	TRBD1	TRBV6-1	TRBJ1-6	CASRGTESYNSPLHF	TGTGCCAGCAGAGGGACAGAGTCATATAATTCACCCCTCCACTTT
-	-	TRBV28	TRBJ1-5	CASSPVGGSNQPQHF	TGTGCCAGCAGCCCCGTGGGGGGTTCCAATCAGCCCCAGCATTTT
-	TRBD1	TRBV29-1	TRBJ1-1	CDRAYTEAFF	TGCGACAGGGCCTACACTGAAGCTTTCTTT
-	TRBD1	TRBV13	TRBJ2-7	CASSLGDRGFEQYF	TGTGCCAGCAGCTTAGGGGACAGGGGCTTCGAGCAGTACTTC
-	-	TRBV2	TRBJ2-1	CASSGRVLVNEQFF	TGTGCCAGCAGTGGCAGGGTGTTAGTCAATGAGCAGTTCTTC
few	-	TRBV5-6	TRBJ2-2	CASSRDFGGGELFF	TGTGCCAGCAGCCGGGACTTCGGGGGCGGGGAGCTGTTTTTT